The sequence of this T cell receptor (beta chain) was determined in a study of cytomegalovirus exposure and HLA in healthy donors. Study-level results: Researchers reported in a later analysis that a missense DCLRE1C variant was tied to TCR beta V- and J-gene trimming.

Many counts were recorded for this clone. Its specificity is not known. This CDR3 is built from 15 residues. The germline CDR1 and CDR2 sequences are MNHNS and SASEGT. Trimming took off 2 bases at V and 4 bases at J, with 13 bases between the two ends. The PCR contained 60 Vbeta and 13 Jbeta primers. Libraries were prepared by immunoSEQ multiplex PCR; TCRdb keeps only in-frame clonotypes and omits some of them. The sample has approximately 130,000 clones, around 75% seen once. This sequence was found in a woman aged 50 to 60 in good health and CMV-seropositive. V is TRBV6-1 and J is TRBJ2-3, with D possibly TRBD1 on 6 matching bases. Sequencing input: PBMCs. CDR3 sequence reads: CASSERTGSSDTQYF. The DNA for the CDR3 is TGTGCCAGCAGTGAACGAACAGGGTCGTCAGATACGCAGTATTTT.